A single sample gave rise to the 24 T cell receptor beta chains below, sequenced in a study of technical replicates of blood from a handful of donors. TCRdb's copy holds only in-frame clones and misses some; the assay was immunoSEQ multiplex PCR. Here the sample spans roughly 56,000 clones, 87% being singletons. The sample taken for sequencing was PBMCs. Source of these receptors: a human donor in good health. Some clones in this sample may be carry-over from other donors' samples.

This rearrangement joins TRBV4-3 to TRBJ2-3; TRBD2 matches at 7 bases. CDR1 is LGHNA, CDR2 YSLEER, per germline. With 1 base clipped from V and 3 bases from J, the junction kept 7 bases outside the gene matches. CDR3 length equals 16 residues. CDR3 bases: TGCGCCAGCAGCCAAGGGGGGGGGAAAAAAACAGATACGCAGTATTTT. Translated, it gives CASSQGGGKKTDTQYF.

This chain joins TRBV10-3 and TRBJ2-7; tentative D call: TRBD2 (7 bases). V was cut by 3 bases and J by 2 bases, with 23 bases left in between. Germline CDR1 reads ENHRY; CDR2 reads SYGVKD. CDR3 size: 18 residues. CDR3 region: CAISDLGGLLGAPYEQYF. CDR3 nucleotide sequence: TGTGCCATCAGTGACTTGGGGGGGTTATTGGGGGCCCCCTACGAGCAGTACTTC.

V gene TRBV30 combines with J gene TRBJ2-5, with D possibly matching TRBD2 (5 bases). The CDR3 covers 14 residues. Germline V CDR1 and CDR2: GTSNPN, SVGIG (reference sequence). The V end was cut by 3 bases, the J end by 6 bases, with 17 bases between. CDR3 amino acids: CAWSLGLAPKTQYF. The DNA of the CDR3 is TGTGCCTGGAGCCTAGGACTCGCCCCGAAGACCCAGTACTTC.

The chain links TRBV5-1 to TRBJ2-2, with 7 bases lining up with TRBD1. Looked up from germline, CDR1 is SGHRS and CDR2 is YFSETQ. CDR3 length: 16 amino acids. Germline trimming cut 0 bases from V and 1 base from J; bases unmatched to any gene: 3. The CDR3 coding sequence is TGCGCCAGCAGCTTGGGGTGGACAGGGAACACCGGGGAGCTGTTTTTT. Translation gives CASSLGWTGNTGELFF.

The chain recombines TRBV4-1 with TRBJ1-2; no clear D gene. This CDR3 has 17 amino acids. V dropped 1 base and J dropped 0 bases, with 15 bases sitting between them. The germline V gene encodes CDR1 MGHRA and CDR2 YSYEKL. The CDR3 DNA reads TGCGCCAGCAGCCAAGCTCCCCTACGGGTCACTAACTATGGCTACACCTTC. As protein: CASSQAPLRVTNYGYTF.

This clone was detected once. The V call is TRBV18, the J call TRBJ2-1, with a possible D match to TRBD2 (5 bases). The ends were cut back, 2 bases at V and 7 bases at J, with 15 bases in the middle. From germline, CDR1 is KGHSH and CDR2 LQKENI. The CDR3 sequence is 15 residues long. DNA of the CDR3: TGTGCCAGCTCACCAGGCCTAGCCCTACGTAATGAGCAGTTCTTC. Encoded protein: CASSPGLALRNEQFF.

The chain employs TRBV6-1 and TRBJ1-1, with D maybe TRBD1 (6 bases). This CDR3 has 15 amino acids. Germline values: CDR1 MNHNS, CDR2 SASEGT. Trimming removed 7 bases at V and 4 bases at J, with 19 bases between. The CDR3 DNA is TGTGCCAGCACCCTAGGAGGCCAGGGGAGCACTGAAGCTTTCTTT. This encodes CASTLGGQGSTEAFF.

Points on this clone: The same CDR3 arises from other DNA sequences in this sample as well. V is TRBV7-2 and J is TRBJ2-3; 14 bases align to TRBD2. The trim removed 5 bases at V and 2 bases at J, leaving 6 bases unmatched. Germline CDR1 is SGHTA and CDR2 is FQGNSA. CDR3 size: 17 residues. In DNA form, the CDR3 reads TGTGCCAGCAGCCCTAGGACTAGCGGGAGGTTCACAGATACGCAGTATTTT. Translating it yields CASSPRTSGRFTDTQYF. The full variable domain, completed using reference TRBV7-2 and TRBJ2-3, is GAGVSQSPSNKVTEKGKDVELRCDPISGHTALYWYRQSLGQGLEFLIYFQGNSAPDKSGLPSDRFSAERTGGSVSTLTIQRTQQEDSAVYLCASSPRTSGRFTDTQYFGPGTRLTVL.

The chain combines TRBV2 with TRBJ2-4, with 7 bases lining up with TRBD2. Germline V gives CDR1 SNHLY, CDR2 FYNNEI. CDR3 length equals 16 residues. Trimming removed 7 bases from V and 6 bases from J; junction bases left unmatched: 15. CDR3 sequence (DNA): TGTGCCAGCAACTCCGTAGCGGGTGGATTAGTAAACATTCAGTACTTC. This sequence encodes CASNSVAGGLVNIQYF.

The chain is built from TRBV2 and TRBJ2-7; weak D call: TRBD2 (6 bases). This CDR3 is 14 amino acids long. Germline V gives CDR1 SNHLY, CDR2 FYNNEI. Trimming pared 4 bases from V and 3 bases from J, leaving 13 bases between. CDR3 in amino acids: CASSVSGDLYEQYF. CDR3 bases: TGTGCCAGCAGTGTTTCGGGGGACCTCTACGAGCAGTACTTC.

This clone showed up just once. The V call is TRBV7-2, the J call TRBJ2-3; 8 bases agree with TRBD2. V lost 8 bases and J lost 0; bases outside the gene matches: 7. The length of the CDR3 is 15 residues. Per germline, CDR1 SGHTA and CDR2 FQGNSA. The CDR3 sequence: CASYSTSDSTDTQYF. The CDR3 DNA reads as TGTGCCAGCTATTCGACTAGCGACAGCACAGATACGCAGTATTTT.

The V gene is TRBV12-5, the J gene TRBJ1-2; no firm D call. This CDR3 is built from 13 residues. Germline assignment: CDR1 LGHNT and CDR2 FRNRAP. V gave up 1 base and J gave up 4 bases, with 7 bases separating them. The CDR3 sequence is CASGLGRLYGYTF. In DNA form, the CDR3 reads TGTGCTAGTGGTTTGGGGAGGCTCTATGGCTACACCTTC. The complete variable domain, with remaining parts taken from reference TRBV12-5 and TRBJ1-2, reads DARVTQTPRHKVTEMGQEVTMRCQPILGHNTVFWYRQTMMQGLELLAYFRNRAPLDDSGMPKDRFSAEMPDATLATLKIQPSEPRDSAVYFCASGLGRLYGYTFGSGTRLTVV.

The chain recombines TRBV5-6 with TRBJ2-7; maybe TRBD1 (6 bases). Germline V CDR1 and CDR2: SGHDT, YYEEEE. With 6 bases removed from V and 0 bases from J, the gap between germline ends came to 13 bases. This CDR3 region has 14 residues. The CDR3 DNA reads TGTGCCAGCATCGAACAGGGTAGCTCCTACGAGCAGTACTTC. Translation: CASIEQGSSYEQYF.

The J gene is TRBJ1-1, the V gene TRBV30; TRBD1 matches at 8 bases. Germline V CDR1 and CDR2: GTSNPN, SVGIG (reference sequence). The CDR3 is 12 residues long. V lost 3 bases and J lost 11; bases outside the gene matches: 8. The CDR3 nucleotides are TGTGCCTGGAGCGGACAGGGACGTGAGGCTTTCTTT. This translates into CAWSGQGREAFF.

The V and J genes are TRBV5-6 and TRBJ1-4; the D gene is possibly TRBD1 (6 bases). Germline CDR1 is SGHDT and CDR2 is YYEEEE. The ends were cut back, 3 bases at V and 10 bases at J, with 16 bases in the middle. This CDR3 contains 14 residues. The CDR3 sequence: CASSSRDTQPKLFF. CDR3 bases: TGTGCCAGCAGCTCACGGGACACTCAGCCAAAACTGTTTTTT.

Only one count was recorded for this clone. This chain connects TRBV4-1 to TRBJ2-7; 11 nucleotides agree with TRBD2. J gave up 3 bases and V 4 bases, and 11 bases lay outside the gene matches. The germline CDR1 and CDR2 sequences are MGHRA and YSYEKL. This CDR3 has 17 residues. The DNA for the CDR3 is TGCGCCAGCAGCCCAACGGGACTAGCGGCTGAGAACTACGAGCAGTACTTC. Its translation: CASSPTGLAAENYEQYF.

V usage is TRBV9 and J usage is TRBJ1-1, with 9 bases that match TRBD1. Germline values: CDR1 SGDLS, CDR2 YYNGEE. Trimming removed 2 bases from V and 1 base from J; junction bases left unmatched: 6. This CDR3 contains 16 residues. The CDR3 sequence: CASSVTGQGSNTEAFF. The CDR3, as DNA: TGTGCCAGCAGCGTGACTGGACAGGGGTCGAACACTGAAGCTTTCTTT.

This clone was picked up one time. The rearrangement uses TRBV6-5 and TRBJ1-1; D gene uncertain. Germline loops: CDR1 MNHEY, CDR2 SVGAGI. V was cut by 2 bases and J by 2 bases, with 9 bases left in between. The CDR3 runs 14 residues. The DNA for the CDR3 is TGTGCCAGCAGTTACGCTTCACTAAACACTGAAGCTTTCTTT. It yields the protein CASSYASLNTEAFF.

The chain uses TRBV15 and TRBJ2-5; TRBD2 agrees at 10 bases. The CDR3 has 17 residues. Trimming at V came to 3 bases and at J to 2 bases, leaving 9 bases not matched to a gene. Germline-derived CDR1 and CDR2 are LNHNV and YYDKDF (reference sequence). The CDR3 protein is CATSSLVTSGEQETQYF. The CDR3 DNA follows: TGTGCCACCAGCAGTTTGGTAACTAGCGGGGAACAAGAGACCCAGTACTTC.

The chain uses TRBV7-7 and TRBJ2-2; tentatively, D is TRBD2 (5 bases). V dropped 5 bases and J dropped 4 bases, with 11 bases sitting between them. This CDR3 contains 14 residues. Looked up from germline, CDR1 is SSHAT and CDR2 is FNYEAQ (reference sequence). This CDR3 is CASSMTITTGELFF. DNA for the CDR3: TGTGCCAGCAGCATGACTATCACCACCGGGGAGCTGTTTTTT.

The J gene is TRBJ2-7, the V gene TRBV27, with 7 bases lining up with TRBD2. Germline loops: CDR1 MNHEY, CDR2 SMNVEV (reference sequence). The CDR3 has 13 amino acids. V gave up 8 bases and J gave up 1 base; unmatched junction bases: 5. In nucleotides, the CDR3 is TGTGCCAGCGCACCGGGACTATCCTACGAGCAGTACTTC. Encoded protein: CASAPGLSYEQYF.

The chain couples TRBV6-5 to TRBJ2-7; possibly TRBD1 for D (5 bases). Germline-derived CDR1 and CDR2 are MNHEY and SVGAGI. The germline V and J ends were trimmed by 6 bases and 3 bases, with 18 bases remaining between them. The CDR3 has 15 residues. The CDR3 coding sequence is TGTGCCAGCAGGCCGACAGCGATATTCTTCTACGAGCAGTACTTC. Translation: CASRPTAIFFYEQYF.

This clone was found a few times. The V and J genes are TRBV9 and TRBJ1-1; 8 bases agree with TRBD1. J gave up 1 base and V 3 bases, and 5 bases lay outside the gene matches. CDR1 is SGDLS, CDR2 YYNGEE, per germline. This CDR3 comprises 15 residues. The CDR3 DNA is TGTGCCAGCAGCGCAGCCGGGACAGGGAACACTGAAGCTTTCTTT. Its protein is CASSAAGTGNTEAFF.

V is TRBV7-3 and J is TRBJ2-2; TRBD2 matches at 9 bases. The length of the CDR3 is 16 residues. The V gene's germline CDR1 is SGHTA and CDR2 FQGTGA. V trimming: 1 base; J trimming: 5 bases; junction bases outside the gene matches: 5. Written as DNA, the CDR3 is TGTGCCAGCAGCTTAATGGGGCTAGCGGGGACCGGGGAGCTGTTTTTT. It translates to CASSLMGLAGTGELFF.